This T cell receptor beta chain was identified during a study of cytomegalovirus exposure and HLA in healthy donors. The PCR used 60 Vbeta and 13 Jbeta primers. Measured with immunoSEQ multiplex PCR; TCRdb has only the in-frame clones, and not every one. The sample shows about 120,000 clones, roughly four fifths of them seen only once. Broader study findings: The sole available immune exposure information was CMV serostatus. Across donors, sequencing depth was assumed by presence/absence analyses to be roughly uniform. Trimming of TCR beta V- and J-genes showed a link, identified in a later analysis, to a missense DCLRE1C variant.

V shed 7 bases and J shed 8 bases, with 17 bases lying between them. There are 13 residues in the CDR3. CDR1 and CDR2 (germline): SQVTM, ANQGSEA. Points on this clone: The antigen remains unidentified.

While unrecorded immune exposures were likely, the donors were nominally healthy when sampled. The clonotype originates from a woman under 30 in good health and CMV-seronegative. Sequenced: PBMCs. This chain connects TRBV29-1 to TRBJ1-4; D unresolved. The CDR3 loop reads CSGVGPEDEKLFF. In nucleotides, the CDR3 is TGCAGCGGGGTCGGGCCGGAGGACGAAAAACTGTTTTTT.